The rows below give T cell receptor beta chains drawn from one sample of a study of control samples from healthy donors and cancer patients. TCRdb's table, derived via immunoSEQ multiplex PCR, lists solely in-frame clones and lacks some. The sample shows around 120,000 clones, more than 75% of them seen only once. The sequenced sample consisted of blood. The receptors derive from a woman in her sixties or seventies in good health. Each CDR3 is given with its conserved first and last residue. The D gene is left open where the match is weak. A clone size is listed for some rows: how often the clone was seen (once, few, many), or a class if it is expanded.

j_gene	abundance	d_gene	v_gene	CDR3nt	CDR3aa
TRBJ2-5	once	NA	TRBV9	TGTGCCAGCAGCCCATCTATATATGGGACCCAGTACTTC	CASSPSIYGTQYF
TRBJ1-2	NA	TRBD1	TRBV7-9	TGTGCCAGCAGAGTCGACAGGGGTTGGCACAGTTCTGGCTACACCTTC	CASRVDRGWHSSGYTF
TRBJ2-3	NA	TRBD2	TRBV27	TGTGCCAGCAACATACTAGCGGGGGGGCAAAATACGCAGTATTTT	CASNILAGGQNTQYF
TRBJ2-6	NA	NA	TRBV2	TGTGCCAGCAGTAACAGGGATGATGGGGCCAACGTCCTGACTTTC	CASSNRDDGANVLTF
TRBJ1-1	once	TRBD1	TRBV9	TGTGCCAGCAGCGTAGTTGGGACAGGGGGCGCAAACTTTGAAGCTTTCTTT	CASSVVGTGGANFEAFF
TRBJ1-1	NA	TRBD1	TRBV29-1	TGCAGCGTTGACCCACAGGGGGCAAAAACTGAAGCTTTCTTT	CSVDPQGAKTEAFF
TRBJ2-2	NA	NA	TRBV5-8	TGTGCCAGCAGGGTGACAACGAACACCGGGGAGCTGTTTTTT	CASRVTTNTGELFF
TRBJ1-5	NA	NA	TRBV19	TGTGCCAGTAGTATAGACAGGGAGAATCAGCCCCAGCATTTT	CASSIDRENQPQHF
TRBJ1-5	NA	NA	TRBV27	TGTGCCAGCAGTCCCGCGCAACGAAGGGTTAGCAATCAGCCCCAGCATTTT	CASSPAQRRVSNQPQHF
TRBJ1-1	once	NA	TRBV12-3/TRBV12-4	TGTGCCAGCAGTTTTCCCTCGGGTAAAGCTTTCTTT	CASSFPSGKAFF
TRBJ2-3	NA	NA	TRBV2	TGTGCCAGCAGAAAGGGTTGGGGGACAGATACGCAGTATTTT	CASRKGWGTDTQYF
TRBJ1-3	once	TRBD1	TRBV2	TGTGCCAGCAAAAGTCGACAGGGAGTCTACTCTGGAAACACCATATATTTT	CASKSRQGVYSGNTIYF
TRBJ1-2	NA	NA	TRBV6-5	TGTGCCAGCAGCTTCGGTCCAGCTAACTATGGCTACACCTTC	CASSFGPANYGYTF